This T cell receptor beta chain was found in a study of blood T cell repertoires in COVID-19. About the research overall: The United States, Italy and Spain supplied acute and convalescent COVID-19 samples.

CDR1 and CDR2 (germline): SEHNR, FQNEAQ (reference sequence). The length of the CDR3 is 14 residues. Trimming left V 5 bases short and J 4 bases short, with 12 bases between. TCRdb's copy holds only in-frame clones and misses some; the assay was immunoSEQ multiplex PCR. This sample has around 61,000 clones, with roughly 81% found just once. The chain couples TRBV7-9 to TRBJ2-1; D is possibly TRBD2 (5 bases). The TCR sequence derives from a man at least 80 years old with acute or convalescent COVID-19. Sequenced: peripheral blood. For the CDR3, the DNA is TGTGCCAGCAGCCCCTTCGGGGAATACAATGAGCAGTTCTTC. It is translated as CASSPFGEYNEQFF.